Listed here are 18 T cell receptor beta chains from one sample, sequenced in a study of CD8+ T cells in alopecia areata. As for treatment: oral pan-JAK inhibitor, 5-10 mg twice daily. Investigators isolated RNA and reverse transcribed it into cDNA to act as the sequencing template. The protocol was immunoSEQ multiplex PCR, while the TCRdb copy is restricted to in-frame clones and leaves out a portion. This table holds around 100,000 clones, roughly three fifths found once. The sequencing here drew on CD4+ T cells sorted from blood, taken at week 24, from a patient treated with tofacitinib. The receptors were gathered from a human donor with alopecia areata.

There are a few counts of this clone. The rearrangement joins TRBV4-1 to TRBJ1-5, with D unclear. V shed 0 bases and J shed 13 bases, with 13 bases lying between them. The CDR3 spans 13 residues. Germline CDR1 is MGHRA and CDR2 is YSYEKL. The CDR3 loop is CASSQDLGRPQHF. CDR3 coding DNA: TGCGCCAGCAGCCAAGATCTTGGCAGGCCGCAGCATTTT.

In its sample, this clone was seen once. This sequence joins TRBV18 and TRBJ1-5, with D tentatively TRBD1 (6 bases). Trimming stripped 3 bases from V and 7 bases from J, with 25 bases between. The germline gives CDR1 KGHSH, CDR2 LQKENI. This CDR3 region has 18 residues. The CDR3 coding sequence is TGTGCCAGCTCACCCCCGAAGGTAAAACAGGGTATCAAGCAGCCCCAGCATTTT. Its protein product is CASSPPKVKQGIKQPQHF.

This clone was seen a handful of times. The chain carries TRBV11-3 and TRBJ1-2, with D unclear. The CDR3 length is 13 residues. Per the germline V gene, CDR1 is SGHNT and CDR2 is YENEEA. V lost 5 bases and J 2 bases, leaving 9 bases between the germline ends. CDR3: CASSIGENYGYTF. In nucleotides, the CDR3 is TGTGCCAGCAGCATTGGGGAAAACTATGGCTACACCTTC.

This chain uses TRBV7-2 with TRBJ1-3, with D perhaps matching TRBD1 (5 bases). Germline V gene data show CDR1 as SGHTA and CDR2 as FQGNSA. The germline V and J ends were trimmed by 4 bases and 0 bases, with 10 bases remaining between them. The CDR3 contains 15 residues. The CDR3 coding sequence is TGTGCCAGCAGCTCCACAGGACTCTCTGGAAACACCATATATTTT. This codes for CASSSTGLSGNTIYF.

The chain couples TRBV20-1 to TRBJ1-1; D is uncertain. Looked up from germline, CDR1 is DFQATT and CDR2 is SNEGSKA (reference sequence). V was pared by 3 bases and J by 0 bases, with 2 bases between. The CDR3 consists of 11 residues. The CDR3 is CSASLNTEAFF. The CDR3 bases are TGCAGTGCTAGCCTGAACACTGAAGCTTTCTTT.

The rearrangement uses TRBV5-1 and TRBJ2-1; 9 positions agree with TRBD1. Looked up from germline, CDR1 is SGHRS and CDR2 is YFSETQ. Unmatched junction bases numbered 6, after V lost 4 bases and J lost 4 bases. The CDR3 contains 15 residues. The CDR3 DNA is TGCGCCAGCAGCGTGGGGACAGGGCCTTACAATGAGCAGTTCTTC. This encodes CASSVGTGPYNEQFF.

This rearrangement joins TRBV4-3 to TRBJ2-3; TRBD2 matches at 12 bases. With V trimmed by 0 bases and J by 6 bases, 4 bases remained unmatched. This CDR3 is built from 16 residues. CDR1 is LGHNA and CDR2 is YSLEER in the germline V gene. The CDR3 here is CASSQETSGGADTQYF. The CDR3, as DNA: TGCGCCAGCAGCCAAGAGACTAGCGGGGGAGCTGATACGCAGTATTTT.

Many counts were recorded for this clone. This sequence joins TRBV7-2 and TRBJ2-7, with 10 bases lining up with TRBD2. Germline assignment: CDR1 SGHTA and CDR2 FQGNSA. V trimming: 3 bases; J trimming: 2 bases; junction bases outside the gene matches: 1. This CDR3 is 14 amino acids long. CDR3: CASSFSGGTYEQYF. CDR3 sequence (DNA): TGTGCCAGCAGCTTTAGCGGGGGGACCTACGAGCAGTACTTC.

The gene calls are TRBV5-4 and TRBJ1-1, with D perhaps TRBD1 (6 bases). CDR3 length: 15 residues. V gave up 0 bases and J gave up 0 bases, with 9 bases separating them. Germline CDR1 is SGHNT and CDR2 is YYREEE (reference sequence). This chain's CDR3 is CASSLAGALNTEAFF. CDR3 nucleotide sequence: TGTGCCAGCAGCTTGGCGGGGGCCTTGAACACTGAAGCTTTCTTT.

The V gene is TRBV7-9, the J gene TRBJ1-1; the D is unclear. Trimming shortened V by 3 bases and J by 1 base, and 3 bases separated the two germline ends. CDR3 size: 12 residues. CDR1 is SEHNR, CDR2 FQNEAQ, per germline (reference sequence). The CDR3 is CASSFQNTEAFF. CDR3 in DNA: TGTGCCAGCAGCTTTCAGAACACTGAAGCTTTCTTT.

The chain employs TRBV7-3 and TRBJ2-3; weak D call: TRBD2 (5 bases). Trimming removed 5 bases from V and 2 bases from J, with 17 bases in between. CDR1 and CDR2 from the germline V gene are SGHTA and FQGTGA. CDR3 length: 16 amino acids. The CDR3 sequence is CASSLRASGNTDTQYF. CDR3 coding DNA: TGTGCCAGCAGCCTACGGGCCTCGGGGAACACAGATACGCAGTATTTT. Combining the CDR3 with reference TRBV7-3 and TRBJ2-3 gives the whole variable domain GAGVSQTPSNKVTEKGKYVELRCDPISGHTALYWYRQSLGQGPEFLIYFQGTGAADDSGLPNDRFFAVRPEGSVSTLKIQRTERGDSAVYLCASSLRASGNTDTQYFGPGTRLTVL.

The rearrangement links TRBV2 to TRBJ2-7; a possible D gene is TRBD2 (6 bases). Germline V gene lookup returns CDR1 SNHLY and CDR2 FYNNEI. The germline V and J ends were trimmed by 2 bases and 0 bases, with 8 bases remaining between them. This CDR3 is 14 amino acids long. The CDR3 region has the DNA TGTGCCAGCAGTGAAAGGGAGGACTCCTACGAGCAGTACTTC. This translates into CASSEREDSYEQYF.

The chain has TRBV5-6 and TRBJ1-1, with TRBD1 identical over 11 bases. The CDR3 totals 15 residues. J lost 5 bases, V lost 2 bases, and 5 bases had no gene match. The V gene's germline CDR1 is SGHDT and CDR2 YYEEEE. The CDR3 DNA reads TGTGCCAGCAGCTTTCGAGGGACAGGGGGGACTGAAGCTTTCTTT. Its protein product is CASSFRGTGGTEAFF.

There are a few counts of this clone. This chain links TRBV30 with TRBJ2-3; D is unclear. V lost 0 bases and J 4 bases, leaving 5 bases between the germline ends. Germline CDR1 and CDR2: GTSNPN and SVGIG (reference sequence). CDR3 length: 12 residues. CDR3 sequence: CAWSVSADTQYF. In DNA, the CDR3 is TGTGCCTGGAGTGTGAGCGCAGATACGCAGTATTTT.

CDR3 bases: TGTGCCTGCGGGACGCAGGAGGGGCTCTATGGCTACACCTTC. It translates to CACGTQEGLYGYTF. This chain uses TRBV30 with TRBJ1-2; D is possibly TRBD1 (5 bases). The CDR3 totals 14 residues. Looked up from germline, CDR1 is GTSNPN and CDR2 is SVGIG (reference sequence). V lost 6 bases and J 4 bases, leaving 18 bases between the germline ends. The full variable domain, in which reference TRBV30 and TRBJ1-2 provide the parts outside the CDR3, is SQTIHQWPATLVQPVGSPLSLECTVEGTSNPNLYWYRQAAGRGLQLLFYSVGIGQISSEVPQNLSASRPQDRQFILSSKKLLLSDSGFYLCACGTQEGLYGYTFGSGTRLTVV.

This clone was observed a handful of times. This chain's CDR3 is CAGRDRATYEQYF. CDR3 nucleotide sequence: TGTGCCGGCCGGGACAGGGCTACGTACGAGCAGTACTTC. The chain links TRBV30 to TRBJ2-7, with 9 bases lining up with TRBD1. Germline V gives CDR1 GTSNPN, CDR2 SVGIG (reference sequence). The CDR3 is made up of 13 amino acids. Unmatched junction bases numbered 9, after V lost 8 bases and J lost 4 bases.

The chain combines TRBV11-2 with TRBJ2-3; no clear D. With 1 base removed from V and 4 bases from J, the gap between germline ends came to 6 bases. The germline CDR1 and CDR2 sequences are SGHAT and FQNNGV. The CDR3 runs to 13 residues. CDR3 residues: CASSLAISDTQYF. CDR3 in DNA: TGTGCCAGCAGCTTAGCCATATCAGATACGCAGTATTTT.

The gene calls are TRBV9 and TRBJ2-5; 9 nucleotides line up with TRBD2. The germline V gene encodes CDR1 SGDLS and CDR2 YYNGEE. V was clipped by 0 bases and J by 9 bases; unmatched bases: 12. The CDR3 is 16 residues long. The CDR3 sequence: CASSVDGSGGPWAQYF. CDR3 coding DNA: TGTGCCAGCAGCGTAGACGGTAGCGGGGGTCCGTGGGCCCAGTACTTC.